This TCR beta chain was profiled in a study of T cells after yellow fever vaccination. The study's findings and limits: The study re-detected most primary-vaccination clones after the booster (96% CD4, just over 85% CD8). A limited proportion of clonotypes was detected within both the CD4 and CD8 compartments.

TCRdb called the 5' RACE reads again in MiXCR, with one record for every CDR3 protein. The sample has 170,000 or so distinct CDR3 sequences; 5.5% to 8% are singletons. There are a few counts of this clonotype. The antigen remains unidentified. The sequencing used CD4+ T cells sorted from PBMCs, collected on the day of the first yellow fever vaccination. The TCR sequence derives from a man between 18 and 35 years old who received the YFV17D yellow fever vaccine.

The CDR3 DNA follows: TGTGCCAGCAGTTTAGTTCAATTTGGAAACACCATATATTTT. Amino acid sequence: CASSLVQFGNTIYF. The chain links TRBV12-3 or TRBV12-4 to TRBJ1-3; no firm D call. CDR3 size: 14 residues. Trimming stripped 1 base from V and 3 bases from J, with 7 bases between.